This TCR beta chain stems from a study of blood T cell repertoires in COVID-19. Turning to the study itself: PBMCs, B-cell-depleted T cells, or T cells were the source of the cDNA or gDNA that made up the material.

Only in-frame clones appear in the TCRdb table, and some are missing; sequencing was by immunoSEQ multiplex PCR. The repertoire has 150,000 to 200,000 clones, approximately 84% of them found once; the top ten carry around 5%. It was during active infection that Seattle patients were enrolled and then longitudinally followed. The CDR3 spans 15 residues. CDR1 is LGHNA and CDR2 is YNFKEQ in the germline V gene. J gave up 1 base and V 4 bases, and 6 bases lay outside the gene matches. Sequenced material: peripheral blood. This sequence joins TRBV4-2 and TRBJ1-1; 7 positions agree with TRBD1. The TCR was taken from a woman between 50 and 59 years old with COVID-19, enrolled during active disease. The chain's CDR3 is CASSRSQGENTEAFF. The CDR3 DNA sequence: TGTGCCAGCAGCCGTTCCCAGGGGGAGAACACTGAAGCTTTCTTT.